This TCR beta chain emerged from a study of CD8 T cells in Susac syndrome. In germline, CDR1 is MNHEY, CDR2 SMNVEV (reference sequence). With 8 bases removed from V and 9 bases from J, the gap between germline ends came to 13 bases. The CDR3 loop spans 11 amino acids. In blood CD8+ and CD4+ T cells, TCR beta underwent sequencing. TEMRA cells underwent FACS enrichment and CD8+ and CD4+ T cells underwent negative isolation. Random hexamers served to reverse transcribe roughly 0.45 to 1 ug RNA. A multiplex approach, immunoSEQ multiplex PCR, amplified TCR beta CDR3 across 54 Vbeta and 13 Jbeta. Each CDR3 protein is one row after TCRdb ran MiXCR on the immunoSEQ multiplex PCR reads. This table holds 150,000 to 200,000 distinct CDR3 sequences, 90% to 95% found once. Study outcomes and limitations: An acknowledgment was made by the study that its TCR sequencing and HLA analysis involved relatively few individuals.

With respect to this clonotype: The antigen remains undetermined.

The rearrangement joins TRBV27 to TRBJ2-5; D is unclear. The origin of this receptor is a human donor in good health. The sequencing sample was made of CD4+ T cells from PBMCs. CDR3 sequence reads: CASGPSFPQYF. CDR3 in DNA: TGTGCCAGCGGGCCATCCTTCCCCCAGTACTTC.